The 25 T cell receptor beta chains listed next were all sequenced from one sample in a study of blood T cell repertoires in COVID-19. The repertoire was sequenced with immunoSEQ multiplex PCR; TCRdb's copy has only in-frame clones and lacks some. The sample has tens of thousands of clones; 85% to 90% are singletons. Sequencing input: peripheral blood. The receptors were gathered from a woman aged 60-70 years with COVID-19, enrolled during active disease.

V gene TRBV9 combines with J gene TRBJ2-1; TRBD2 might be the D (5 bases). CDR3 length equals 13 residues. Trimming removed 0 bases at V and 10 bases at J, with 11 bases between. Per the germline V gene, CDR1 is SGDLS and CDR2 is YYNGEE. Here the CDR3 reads CASSVAVGGEQFF. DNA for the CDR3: TGTGCCAGCAGCGTAGCTGTAGGAGGAGAGCAGTTCTTC.

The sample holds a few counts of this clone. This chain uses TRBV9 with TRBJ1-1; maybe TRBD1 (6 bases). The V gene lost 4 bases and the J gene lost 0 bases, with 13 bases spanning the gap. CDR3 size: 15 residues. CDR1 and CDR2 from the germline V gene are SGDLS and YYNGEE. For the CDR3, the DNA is TGTGCCAGCAGCACCCACAGGGAAATGAACACTGAAGCTTTCTTT. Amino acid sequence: CASSTHREMNTEAFF.

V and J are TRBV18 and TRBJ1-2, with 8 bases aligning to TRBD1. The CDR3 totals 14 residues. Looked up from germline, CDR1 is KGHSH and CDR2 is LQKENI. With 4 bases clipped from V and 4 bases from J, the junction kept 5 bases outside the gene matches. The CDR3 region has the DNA TGTGCCAGCTCACAGTCCGGGACAGGCTATGGCTACACCTTC. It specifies CASSQSGTGYGYTF.

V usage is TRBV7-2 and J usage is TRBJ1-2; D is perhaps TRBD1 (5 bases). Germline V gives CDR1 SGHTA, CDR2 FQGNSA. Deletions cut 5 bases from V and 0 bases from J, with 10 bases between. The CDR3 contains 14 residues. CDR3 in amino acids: CASSRTSANYGYTF. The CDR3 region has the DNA TGTGCCAGCAGCCGGACATCCGCTAACTATGGCTACACCTTC.

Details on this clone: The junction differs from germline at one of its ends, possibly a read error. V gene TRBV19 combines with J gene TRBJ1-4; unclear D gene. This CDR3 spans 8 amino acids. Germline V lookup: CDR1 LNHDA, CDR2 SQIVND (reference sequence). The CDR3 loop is CAAKTGYF. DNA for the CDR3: TGTGCAGCCAAGACGGGATACTTT.

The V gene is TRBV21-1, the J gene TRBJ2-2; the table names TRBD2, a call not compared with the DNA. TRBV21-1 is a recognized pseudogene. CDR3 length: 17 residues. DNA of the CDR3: TGTGCCAGCAGCAAGAGTTGGACTAGCGGGAGCACCGGGGAGCTGTTTTTT. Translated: CASSKSWTSGSTGELFF.

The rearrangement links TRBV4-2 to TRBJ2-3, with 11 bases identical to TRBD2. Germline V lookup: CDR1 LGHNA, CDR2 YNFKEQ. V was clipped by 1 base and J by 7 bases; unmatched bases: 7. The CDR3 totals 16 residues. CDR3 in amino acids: CASSQVSSGRSNTQYF. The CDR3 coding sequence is TGTGCCAGCAGCCAAGTCTCTAGCGGGAGGTCAAATACGCAGTATTTT.

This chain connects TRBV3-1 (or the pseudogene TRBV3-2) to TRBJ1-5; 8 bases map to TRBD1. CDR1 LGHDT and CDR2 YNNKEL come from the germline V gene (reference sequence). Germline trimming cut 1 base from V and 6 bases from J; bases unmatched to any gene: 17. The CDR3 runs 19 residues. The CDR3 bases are TGTGCCAGCAGCCAAGCCCCACCTAAGGACAGGGTAGGAGGTCAGCCCCAGCATTTT. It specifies CASSQAPPKDRVGGQPQHF.

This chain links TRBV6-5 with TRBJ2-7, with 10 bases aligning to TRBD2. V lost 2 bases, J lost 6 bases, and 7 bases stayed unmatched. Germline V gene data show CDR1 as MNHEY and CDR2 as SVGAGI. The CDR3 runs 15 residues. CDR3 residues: CASSYGASGGLEQYF. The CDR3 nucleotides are TGTGCCAGCAGTTACGGGGCTAGCGGGGGCCTCGAGCAGTACTTC.

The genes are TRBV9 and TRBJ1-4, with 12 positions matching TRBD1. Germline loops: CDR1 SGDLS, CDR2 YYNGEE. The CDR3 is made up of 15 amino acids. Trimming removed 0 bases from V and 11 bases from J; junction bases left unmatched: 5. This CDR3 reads CASSVVVGQGAKLFF. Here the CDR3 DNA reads TGTGCCAGCAGCGTAGTTGTGGGACAGGGGGCGAAACTGTTTTTT. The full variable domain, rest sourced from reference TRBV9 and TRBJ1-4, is DSGVTQTPKHLITATGQRVTLRCSPRSGDLSVYWYQQSLDQGLQFLIQYYNGEERAKGNILERFSAQQFPDLHSELNLSSLELGDSALYFCASSVVVGQGAKLFFGSGTQLSVL.

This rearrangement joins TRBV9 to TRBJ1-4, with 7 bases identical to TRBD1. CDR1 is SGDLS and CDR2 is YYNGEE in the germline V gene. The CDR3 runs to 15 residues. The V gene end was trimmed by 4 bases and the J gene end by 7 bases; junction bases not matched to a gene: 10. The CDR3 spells CASSTRQGDGEKLFF. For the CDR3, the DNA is TGTGCCAGCAGCACTCGACAGGGTGATGGTGAAAAACTGTTTTTT.

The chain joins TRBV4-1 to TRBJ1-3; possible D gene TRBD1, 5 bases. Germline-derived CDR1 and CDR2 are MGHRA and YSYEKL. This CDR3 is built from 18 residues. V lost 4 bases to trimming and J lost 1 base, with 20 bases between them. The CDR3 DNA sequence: TGCGCCAGCAGCCGAAGCAAAATGGAGGAGGGGTCTGGAAACACCATATATTTT. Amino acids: CASSRSKMEEGSGNTIYF.

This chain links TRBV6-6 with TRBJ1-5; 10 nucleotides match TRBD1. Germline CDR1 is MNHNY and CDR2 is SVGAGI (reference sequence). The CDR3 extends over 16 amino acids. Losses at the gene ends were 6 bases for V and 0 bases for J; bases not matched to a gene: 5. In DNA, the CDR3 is TGTGCCAGCAGGGACAGGGGGTCCCATAGCAATCAGCCCCAGCATTTT. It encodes CASRDRGSHSNQPQHF.

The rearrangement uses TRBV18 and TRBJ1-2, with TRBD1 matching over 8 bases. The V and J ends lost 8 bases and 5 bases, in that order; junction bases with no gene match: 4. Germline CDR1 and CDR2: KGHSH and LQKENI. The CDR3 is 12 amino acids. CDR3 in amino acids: CASARTGYGYTF. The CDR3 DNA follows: TGTGCCAGCGCCCGGACAGGGTATGGCTACACCTTC.

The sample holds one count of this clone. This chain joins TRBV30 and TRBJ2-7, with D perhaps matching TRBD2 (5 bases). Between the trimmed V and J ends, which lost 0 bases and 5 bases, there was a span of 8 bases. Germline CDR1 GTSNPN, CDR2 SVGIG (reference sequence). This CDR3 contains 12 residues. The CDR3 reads CAWSVLGHEQYF. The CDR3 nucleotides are TGTGCCTGGAGTGTACTAGGGCACGAGCAGTACTTC. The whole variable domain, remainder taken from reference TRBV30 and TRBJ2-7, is SQTIHQWPATLVQPVGSPLSLECTVEGTSNPNLYWYRQAAGRGLQLLFYSVGIGQISSEVPQNLSASRPQDRQFILSSKKLLLSDSGFYLCAWSVLGHEQYFGPGTRLTVT.

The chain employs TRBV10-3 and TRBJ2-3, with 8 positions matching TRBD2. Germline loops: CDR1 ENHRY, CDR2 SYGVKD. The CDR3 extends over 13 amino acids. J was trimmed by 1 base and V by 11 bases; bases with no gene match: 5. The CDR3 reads CAASGSGTDTQYF. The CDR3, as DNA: TGTGCCGCCAGCGGGAGTGGCACAGATACGCAGTATTTT.

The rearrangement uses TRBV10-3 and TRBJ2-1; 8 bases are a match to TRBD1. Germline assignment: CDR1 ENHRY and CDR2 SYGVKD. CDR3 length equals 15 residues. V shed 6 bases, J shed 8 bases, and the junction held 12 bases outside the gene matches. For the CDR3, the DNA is TGTGCCATCAGAAAAGAGACAGGGGTTACCGATGAGCAGTTCTTC. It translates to CAIRKETGVTDEQFF.

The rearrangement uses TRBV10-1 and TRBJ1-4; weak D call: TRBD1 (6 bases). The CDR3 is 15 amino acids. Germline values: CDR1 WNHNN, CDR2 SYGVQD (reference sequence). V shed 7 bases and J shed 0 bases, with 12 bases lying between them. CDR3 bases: TGCGCCAGCAATGGACAGAATGCAACTAATGAAAAACTGTTTTTT. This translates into CASNGQNATNEKLFF.

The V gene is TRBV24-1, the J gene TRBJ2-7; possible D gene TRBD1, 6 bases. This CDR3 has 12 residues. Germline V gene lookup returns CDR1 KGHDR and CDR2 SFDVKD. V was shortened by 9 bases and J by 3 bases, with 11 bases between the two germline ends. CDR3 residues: CATSQGFYEQYF. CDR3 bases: TGTGCCACCTCTCAGGGGTTCTACGAGCAGTACTTC.

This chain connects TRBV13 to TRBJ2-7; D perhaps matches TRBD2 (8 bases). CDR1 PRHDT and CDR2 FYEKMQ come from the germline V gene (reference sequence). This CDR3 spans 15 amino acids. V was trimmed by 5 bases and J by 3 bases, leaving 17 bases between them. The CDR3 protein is CASSPIAGQHYEQYF. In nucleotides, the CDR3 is TGTGCCAGCAGCCCCATAGCGGGACAGCACTACGAGCAGTACTTC.

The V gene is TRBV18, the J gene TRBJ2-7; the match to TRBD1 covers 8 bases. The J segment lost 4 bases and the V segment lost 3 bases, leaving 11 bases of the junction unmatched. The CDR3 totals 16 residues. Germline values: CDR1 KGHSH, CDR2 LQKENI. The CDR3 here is CASSPSAKDRVYEQYF. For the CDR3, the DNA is TGTGCCAGCTCACCGTCGGCTAAGGACAGGGTTTACGAGCAGTACTTC.

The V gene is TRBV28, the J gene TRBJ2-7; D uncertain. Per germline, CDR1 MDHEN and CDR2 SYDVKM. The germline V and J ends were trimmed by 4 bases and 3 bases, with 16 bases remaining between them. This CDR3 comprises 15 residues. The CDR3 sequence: CASSSPRVSRYEQYF. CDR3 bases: TGTGCCAGCAGTTCCCCCCGGGTCAGCCGCTACGAGCAGTACTTC.

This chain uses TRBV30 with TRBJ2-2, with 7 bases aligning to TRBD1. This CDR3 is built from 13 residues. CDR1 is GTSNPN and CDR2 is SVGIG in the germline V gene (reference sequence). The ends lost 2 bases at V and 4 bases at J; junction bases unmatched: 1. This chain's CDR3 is CAWSPGGTGELFF. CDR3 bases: TGTGCCTGGAGTCCAGGGGGCACCGGGGAGCTGTTTTTT.

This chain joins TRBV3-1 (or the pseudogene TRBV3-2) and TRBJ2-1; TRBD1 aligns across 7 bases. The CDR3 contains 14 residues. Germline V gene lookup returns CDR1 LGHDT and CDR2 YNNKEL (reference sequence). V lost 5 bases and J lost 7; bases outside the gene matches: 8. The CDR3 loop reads CASSFSDRRNEQFF. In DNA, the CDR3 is TGTGCCAGCAGCTTTTCGGACAGGCGTAATGAGCAGTTCTTC.

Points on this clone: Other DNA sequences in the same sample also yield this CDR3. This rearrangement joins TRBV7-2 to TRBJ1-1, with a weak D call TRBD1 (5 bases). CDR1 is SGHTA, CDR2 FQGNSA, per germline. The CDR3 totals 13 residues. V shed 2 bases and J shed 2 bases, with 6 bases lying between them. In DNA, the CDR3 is TGTGCCAGCAGCTTACAGGGTAACACTGAAGCTTTCTTT. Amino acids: CASSLQGNTEAFF.